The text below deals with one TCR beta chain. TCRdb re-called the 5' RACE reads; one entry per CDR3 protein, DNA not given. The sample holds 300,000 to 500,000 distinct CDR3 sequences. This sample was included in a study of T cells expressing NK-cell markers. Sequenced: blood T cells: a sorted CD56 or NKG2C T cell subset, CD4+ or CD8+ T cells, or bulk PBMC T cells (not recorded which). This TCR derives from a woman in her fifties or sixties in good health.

The CDR3 is CASSLAWESQETQYF. J is TRBJ2-5 and V is TRBV5-8. The CDR3 is made up of 15 amino acids. Germline assignment: CDR1 SGHTS and CDR2 YDEGEE.